This T cell receptor beta chain was recorded in a study of blood T cell repertoires in COVID-19. As processed by the authors: How many nucleated cells were present was estimated from reference gene primer amplification. Measured with immunoSEQ multiplex PCR; TCRdb has only the in-frame clones, and not every one. V and J calls and clone size are copied from that table; D and trimming were computed from the DNA. This sample has 150,000 or so clones; 75% to 90% occur once, and the top ten carry roughly 13%. V was clipped by 5 bases and J by 7 bases, with 17 bases between them. Germline assignment: CDR1 SGHAT and CDR2 FQNNGV. This CDR3 spans 14 amino acids.

The V and J genes are TRBV11-2 and TRBJ2-5; TRBD2 is a possible D gene (6 bases). Sequencing input: peripheral blood. The clonotype originates from a man aged 18 to 35 with COVID-19, enrolled during active disease. The CDR3 loop is CASSRGMSDRTQYF. CDR3 DNA: TGTGCCAGCAGCCGGGGGATGTCTGACCGGACCCAGTACTTC.